The T cell receptor beta chain under discussion was sequenced for a study of beta chain features in type 1 diabetes. Study-wide results and caveats: Insertions at VDJ junctions were less frequent in type 1 diabetes patients. These patients also deleted more nucleotides at the same junctions. Moderately but significantly shorter TCRB CDR3s were found in Type 1 diabetes patients in all four CD4+ subsets. Researchers cautioned that cDNA sequencing could over-represent cells with high TCR expression.

The investigators reverse transcribed all of the isolated RNA, so they sequenced expressed TCRB transcripts. Assay used: immunoSEQ multiplex PCR; TCRdb lists only in-frame clones, some missing. The data hold about 660,000 clones, with 11% to 15% observed a single time. Via CD45RO/CCR7/CD25/CD127/CD95/CD27, cells of the CD4+ naive, central memory, regulatory and stem cell-like memory subsets were sorted. A word on this clone: What it binds is unknown.

The sample taken for sequencing was naive CD4+ T cells from blood. This TCR derives from a young man with type 1 diabetes.

The CDR3 sequence is CASSGGREAQYF. DNA for the CDR3: TGTGCCAGCAGCGGAGGACGGGAGGCCCAGTACTTC. V is TRBV9 and J is TRBJ2-5; 7 nucleotides line up with TRBD2. The junction had 5 bases not matched to a gene; V was cut back by 3 bases and J by 9 bases. The germline CDR1 and CDR2 sequences are SGDLS and YYNGEE. The CDR3 sequence is 12 residues long.